This T cell receptor beta chain was identified in a study of cytomegalovirus exposure and HLA in healthy donors. Researchers ran the PCR with 60 Vbeta and 13 Jbeta primers. Method: immunoSEQ multiplex PCR; TCRdb's copy keeps in-frame clones and lacks some. The data show about 180,000 clones, with 80% to 90% seen just once and roughly 2.3% held by the top ten. As to this clone: The sample has other DNA sequences that encode this CDR3 too.

The material sequenced was PBMCs. The sequence was collected from a male donor in good health and CMV-seronegative.

CDR3 bases: TGTGCCAGCAGCGGGACCGGGACAGTGAACACTGAAGCTTTCTTT. Its translation: CASSGTGTVNTEAFF. The rearrangement uses TRBV5-4 and TRBJ1-1; 7 bases are shared with TRBD1. Germline-derived CDR1 and CDR2 are SGHNT and YYREEE (reference sequence). The CDR3 sequence is 15 residues long. The junction had 6 bases not matched to a gene; V was cut back by 4 bases and J by 0 bases.